One sample yielded the 22 T cell receptor beta chains listed below, sequenced in a study of blood T cell repertoires in COVID-19. Generated by immunoSEQ multiplex PCR, the TCRdb table keeps only in-frame clones and is missing some. The sample shows approximately 340,000 clones, roughly 92% of them seen only once. Input material: PBMCs or T cells enriched from blood (not recorded which). These receptors came from a woman aged 40 to 49 who had been exposed to COVID-19.

This clone came up once. This rearrangement joins TRBV24-1 to TRBJ1-2; D remains ambiguous. Between the trimmed V and J ends, which lost 2 bases and 5 bases, there was a span of 26 bases. The CDR3 has 19 residues. From germline, CDR1 is KGHDR and CDR2 SFDVKD. The CDR3, as DNA: TGTGCCACCAGTGATTCCACGCAGGCCTTTGACCTGGGAGGATATGGCTACACCTTC. It translates to CATSDSTQAFDLGGYGYTF.

This clone was seen only a few times. This chain links TRBV3-1 (or the pseudogene TRBV3-2) with TRBJ1-2, with a weak D call TRBD1 (6 bases). Germline V gene lookup returns CDR1 LGHDT and CDR2 YNNKEL (reference sequence). This CDR3 region has 14 residues. The ends were cut back, 4 bases at V and 8 bases at J, with 17 bases in the middle. CDR3 sequence: CASSPIYRVGGYTF. Here the CDR3 DNA reads TGTGCCAGCAGCCCCATCTACAGGGTAGGCGGCTACACCTTC.

This clone is categorized as medium-sized. The CDR3 bases are TGTGCCAGCAGTGAAAACCTCCTCAGTTACAATGAGCAGTTCTTC. Protein product: CASSENLLSYNEQFF. V and J are TRBV6-1 and TRBJ2-1; D remains unclear. CDR3 size: 15 residues. Germline V gives CDR1 MNHNS, CDR2 SASEGT. V was pared by 2 bases and J by 4 bases, with 12 bases between.

V is TRBV5-5 and J is TRBJ1-6; perhaps TRBD1 as D (5 bases). The CDR3 runs to 13 residues. Germline V gene sequence: CDR1 SGHKS, CDR2 YYEKEE (reference sequence). Trimming pared 4 bases from V and 15 bases from J, leaving 17 bases between. CDR3 region: CASSAQGRTLLHF. In DNA, the CDR3 is TGTGCCAGCAGCGCCCAAGGACGGACACTCCTCCACTTT. The full variable domain, rest sourced from reference TRBV5-5 and TRBJ1-6, is DAGVTQSPTHLIKTRGQQVTLRCSPISGHKSVSWYQQVLGQGPQFIFQYYEKEERGRGNFPDRFSARQFPNYSSELNVNALLLGDSALYLCASSAQGRTLLHFGNGTRLTVT.

The genes are TRBV29-1 and TRBJ1-2; D is uncertain. Trimming pared 5 bases from V and 6 bases from J, leaving 13 bases between. The V gene's germline CDR1 is SQVTM and CDR2 ANQGSEA. The CDR3 length is 12 residues. The CDR3 bases are TGCAGCGTTCCTTCTTACAGAAATGGCTACACCTTC. Its translation: CSVPSYRNGYTF.

This clone was found once. The V and J genes are TRBV29-1 and TRBJ2-7; TRBD1 matches at 8 bases. The CDR3 contains 13 residues. V dropped 8 bases and J dropped 3; count of bases not matched to a gene: 9. Per the germline V gene, CDR1 is SQVTM and CDR2 is ANQGSEA. The CDR3 region has the DNA TGCAGCTTCCGGGACAGGAACTTCTACGAGCAGTACTTC. This translates into CSFRDRNFYEQYF.

Points on this clone: One junction end disagrees with the germline gene, perhaps due to a read error. The chain carries TRBV6-2 or TRBV6-3 and TRBJ2-5, with TRBD2 matching 7 bases. Germline assignment: CDR1 MNHEY and CDR2 SVGEGT. CDR3 size: 16 residues. The CDR3 loop is CASSYFGLVGQETQYF. CDR3 DNA sequence: TGTGCCAGCAGCTACTTCGGACTAGTTGGACAAGAGACCCAGTACTTC.

The J gene is TRBJ1-3, the V gene TRBV9; TRBD1 aligns across 7 bases. V shed 4 bases and J 1 base; nucleotides not matched to a gene: 5. The CDR3 spans 15 residues. Germline loops: CDR1 SGDLS, CDR2 YYNGEE. DNA for the CDR3: TGTGCCAGCAGCTTAGAACAGGGGTCTGGAAACACCATATATTTT. It specifies CASSLEQGSGNTIYF.

V usage is TRBV3-1 (or the pseudogene TRBV3-2) and J usage is TRBJ1-1; possibly TRBD1 for D (6 bases). This CDR3 comprises 13 residues. Trimming left V 7 bases short and J 6 bases short, with 15 bases between. Germline CDR1 and CDR2: LGHDT and YNNKEL (reference sequence). CDR3 DNA sequence: TGTGCCAGCACGTCGAACAGGGCCGCTGAAGCTTTCTTT. Translated, it gives CASTSNRAAEAFF.

This sequence joins TRBV12-3 or TRBV12-4 and TRBJ2-2; D unresolved. Trimming removed 3 bases from V and 6 bases from J, with 8 bases in between. The CDR3 length is 13 residues. The CDR3 sequence: CASSLIEAGELFF. The DNA of the CDR3 is TGTGCCAGCAGTTTGATAGAGGCCGGGGAGCTGTTTTTT.

The chain links TRBV19 to TRBJ2-7, with 8 bases that match TRBD1. Trimming at V came to 3 bases and at J to 6 bases, leaving 10 bases not matched to a gene. The V gene's germline CDR1 is LNHDA and CDR2 SQIVND (reference sequence). This CDR3 has 15 residues. The CDR3 sequence: CASSILSDRGGEQYF. In DNA form, the CDR3 reads TGTGCCAGTAGTATTCTATCCGACAGGGGAGGCGAGCAGTACTTC.

This clone has a handful of counts. The rearrangement links TRBV7-9 to TRBJ2-7; no reliable D call. The CDR3 length is 13 residues. With 3 bases removed from V and 1 base from J, the gap between germline ends came to 7 bases. Germline assignment: CDR1 SEHNR and CDR2 FQNEAQ (reference sequence). The CDR3 nucleotides are TGTGCCAGCAGCTTTGTCGGGTCCTACGAGCAGTACTTC. Translating gives CASSFVGSYEQYF.

The chain has TRBV3-1 (or the pseudogene TRBV3-2) and TRBJ1-2; a possible D gene is TRBD1 (5 bases). Per germline, CDR1 LGHDT and CDR2 YNNKEL (reference sequence). The CDR3 totals 14 residues. Deletions cut 0 bases from V and 8 bases from J, with 13 bases between. The CDR3 DNA reads as TGTGCCAGCAGCCAAGAGGCGGGGCCTCGCGGCTACACCTTC. Protein product: CASSQEAGPRGYTF.

V is TRBV5-6 and J is TRBJ1-1; the D is unclear. Per the germline V gene, CDR1 is SGHDT and CDR2 is YYEEEE. Trimming stripped 0 bases from V and 6 bases from J, with 12 bases between. This CDR3 region has 14 residues. CDR3 loop: CASSLAIRNSEAFF. For the CDR3, the DNA is TGTGCCAGCAGCTTGGCCATTCGTAACTCTGAAGCTTTCTTT.

The genes are TRBV11-3 and TRBJ2-5; tentative D call: TRBD2 (5 bases). This CDR3 is built from 15 residues. V shed 5 bases and J shed 2 bases, with 15 bases lying between them. CDR1 SGHNT and CDR2 YENEEA come from the germline V gene. CDR3 sequence: CASSKGLASQETQYF. DNA of the CDR3: TGTGCCAGCAGCAAAGGGCTAGCCTCACAAGAGACCCAGTACTTC. Supplemented by reference TRBV11-3 and TRBJ2-5, the full variable domain reads EAGVVQSPRYKIIEKKQPVAFWCNPISGHNTLYWYLQNLGQGPELLIRYENEEAVDDSQLPKDRFSAERLKGVDSTLKIQPAELGDSAVYLCASSKGLASQETQYFGPGTRLLVL.

This clone came up once. The chain couples TRBV5-1 to TRBJ2-1, with TRBD2 matching over 12 bases. The J segment lost 7 bases and the V segment lost 4 bases, leaving 3 bases of the junction unmatched. Germline CDR1 SGHRS, CDR2 YFSETQ. This CDR3 comprises 14 residues. CDR3 region: CASSQLAGGNEQFF. CDR3 in DNA: TGCGCCAGCAGCCAACTAGCGGGGGGAAATGAGCAGTTCTTC.

CDR3 region: CALSGQSSGNTIYF. DNA for the CDR3: TGTGCCCTATCTGGACAGAGCTCTGGAAACACCATATATTTT. This chain uses TRBV30 with TRBJ1-3; tentatively, D is TRBD1 (6 bases). Per the germline V gene, CDR1 is GTSNPN and CDR2 is SVGIG (reference sequence). The CDR3 contains 14 residues. V shed 8 bases and J shed 0 bases, with 14 bases lying between them.

This clone has a handful of counts. The gene calls are TRBV19 and TRBJ2-2; a weak D match, TRBD2 (5 bases). This CDR3 region has 14 residues. V was trimmed by 8 bases and J by 5 bases, leaving 15 bases between them. Germline V gene lookup returns CDR1 LNHDA and CDR2 SQIVND (reference sequence). In DNA, the CDR3 is TGTGCCAGTCGAAGGCGGGCCTGGACCGGGGAGCTGTTTTTT. Its protein product is CASRRRAWTGELFF.

The table lists this clone with a count of one. The rearrangement joins TRBV7-9 to TRBJ1-2; 9 nucleotides line up with TRBD1. The V and J ends lost 7 bases and 8 bases, in that order; junction bases with no gene match: 11. CDR3 size: 14 residues. Germline V lookup: CDR1 SEHNR, CDR2 FQNEAQ (reference sequence). CDR3 amino acids: CASTRTGETLGYTF. The CDR3 DNA is TGTGCCAGCACCCGGACAGGGGAGACGTTAGGCTACACCTTC.

This chain joins TRBV4-1 and TRBJ2-5; 8 bases are shared with TRBD1. The CDR3 extends over 15 amino acids. Germline V gene lookup returns CDR1 MGHRA and CDR2 YSYEKL. V lost 1 base to trimming and J lost 4 bases; unmatched junction nucleotides: 5. CDR3 DNA sequence: TGCGCCAGCAGCCAAGTCCCTACAGGGGGAGAGACCCAGTACTTC. Its protein is CASSQVPTGGETQYF.

This clone appeared once. The chain is built from TRBV15 and TRBJ1-5; D gene unclear. The germline gives CDR1 LNHNV, CDR2 YYDKDF (reference sequence). CDR3 length: 18 residues. The V end lost 0 bases, the J end lost 2 bases, and 17 bases lay between the germline ends. The CDR3 here is CATSRDPLWEGRNQPQHF. Written as DNA, the CDR3 is TGTGCCACCAGCAGAGATCCCCTGTGGGAGGGTCGCAATCAGCCCCAGCATTTT. Complete variable domain (other parts from reference TRBV15 and TRBJ1-5): DAMVIQNPRYQVTQFGKPVTLSCSQTLNHNVMYWYQQKSSQAPKLLFHYYDKDFNNEADTPDNFQSRRPNTSFCFLDIRSPGLGDTAMYLCATSRDPLWEGRNQPQHFGDGTRLSIL.

The chain couples TRBV6-5 to TRBJ2-1, with a possible D match to TRBD1 (6 bases). Trimming took off 8 bases at V and 5 bases at J, with 13 bases between the two ends. The V gene's germline CDR1 is MNHEY and CDR2 SVGAGI. This CDR3 is built from 13 residues. The CDR3 DNA is TGTGCCAGCCAGGGGACGGTCCACAATGAGCAGTTCTTC. It is translated as CASQGTVHNEQFF.